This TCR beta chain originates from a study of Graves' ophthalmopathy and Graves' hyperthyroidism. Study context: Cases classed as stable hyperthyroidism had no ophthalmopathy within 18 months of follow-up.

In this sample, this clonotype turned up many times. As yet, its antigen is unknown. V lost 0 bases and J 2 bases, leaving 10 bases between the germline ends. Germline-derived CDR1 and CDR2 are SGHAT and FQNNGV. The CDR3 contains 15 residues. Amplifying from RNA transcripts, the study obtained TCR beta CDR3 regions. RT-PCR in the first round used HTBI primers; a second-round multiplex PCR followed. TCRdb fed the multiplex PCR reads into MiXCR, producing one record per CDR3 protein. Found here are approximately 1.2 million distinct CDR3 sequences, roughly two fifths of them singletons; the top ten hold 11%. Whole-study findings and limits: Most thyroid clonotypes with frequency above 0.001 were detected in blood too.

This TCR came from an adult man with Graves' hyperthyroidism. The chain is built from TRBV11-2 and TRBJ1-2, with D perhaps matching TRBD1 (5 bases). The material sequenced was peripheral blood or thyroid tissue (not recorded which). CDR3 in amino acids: CASSLDHRQNYGYTF. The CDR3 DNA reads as TGTGCCAGCAGCTTAGATCATAGACAGAACTATGGCTACACCTTC.